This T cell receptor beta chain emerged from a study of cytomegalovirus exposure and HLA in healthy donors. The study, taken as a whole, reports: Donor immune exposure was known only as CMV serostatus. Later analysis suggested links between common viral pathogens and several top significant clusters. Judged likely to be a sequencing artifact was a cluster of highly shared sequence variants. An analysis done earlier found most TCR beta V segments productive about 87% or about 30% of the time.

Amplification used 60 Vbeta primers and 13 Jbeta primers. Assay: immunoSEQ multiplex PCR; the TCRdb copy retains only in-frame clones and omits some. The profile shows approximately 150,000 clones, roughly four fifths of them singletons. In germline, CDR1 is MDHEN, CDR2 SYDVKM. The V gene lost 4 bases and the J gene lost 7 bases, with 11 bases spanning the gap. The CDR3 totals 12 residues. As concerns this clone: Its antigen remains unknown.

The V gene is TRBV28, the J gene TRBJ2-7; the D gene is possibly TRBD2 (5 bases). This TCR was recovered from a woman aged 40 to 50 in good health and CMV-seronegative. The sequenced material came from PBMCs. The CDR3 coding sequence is TGTGCCAGCAGTTCCGGACTCCTTGAGCAGTACTTC. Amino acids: CASSSGLLEQYF.